Each of the 30 T cell receptor beta chains below was sequenced from the same sample in a study of T cell clonality in common variable immunodeficiency. Clones were read by immunoSEQ multiplex PCR, and TCRdb kept only the in-frame ones, dropping some. This sample shows some 50,000 clones and no singletons; approximately 6.2% rests with the ten largest. The specimen sequenced was peripheral blood mononuclear cells. The receptor set was obtained from a person between 18 and 70 years old in good health.

Many counts were recorded for this clone. The CDR3 end is not reached by the read, which stops 3 residues before it; the germline J gene fills it in. This chain uses TRBV5-1 with TRBJ1-1; TRBD1 aligns across 7 bases. The CDR3 is made up of 16 amino acids. Trimming cost V 4 bases and J 0 bases; bases outside gene matches: 9. CDR1 is SGHRS, CDR2 YFSETQ, per germline. This chain's CDR3 is CASSTGTDKMNTEAFF. CDR3 DNA (partial): TGCGCCAGCAGCACCGGGACAGACAAGATGAACACTGAA.

This clone was seen at least ten times. With the read ending 3 residues before the CDR3 end, the germline J gene is used to fill in that end. The rearrangement uses TRBV6-1 and TRBJ2-7; weak D call: TRBD1 (6 bases). CDR3 size: 13 residues. Germline V lookup: CDR1 MNHNS, CDR2 SASEGT. The germline V and J ends were trimmed by 1 base and 3 bases, with 7 bases remaining between them. The CDR3 sequence is CASSEVGGYEQYF. Partial CDR3 DNA: TGTGCCAGCAGTGAAGTAGGGGGCTACGAG.

The sample holds many counts of this clone. The part of the CDR3 DNA that was read is TGCAGTGCTAATAGGGCAGATACG. It is translated as CSANRADT. The whole CDR3 reads CSANRADTQYF. The chain is built from TRBV20-1 and TRBJ2-3; no clear D gene. The read halts 3 residues ahead of the CDR3 end, with the missing end drawn from the germline J gene. The CDR3 is 11 amino acids. Germline CDR1 is DFQATT and CDR2 is SNEGSKA (reference sequence). Deletions cut 4 bases from V and 4 bases from J, with 6 bases between.

Points on this clone: A much bigger clone sits one base away, suggesting this may be a read error. The read gets to within 3 residues of the CDR3 end, and the germline J gene fills in the rest. V usage is TRBV20-1 and J usage is TRBJ2-3; 8 positions agree with TRBD1. CDR1 and CDR2 from the germline V gene are DFQATT and SNEGSKA (reference sequence). The CDR3 has 16 residues. Partial CDR3 DNA: TGCAGTGCTAGAGGCGGACAGGGTGGTTGGGATCAGCCG. It specifies CSARGGQGGWDQP. The whole CDR3 is CSARGGQGGWDQPQYF.

In this sample, this clone turned up many times. The missing CDR3 end, 3 residues past where the read stops, is filled in from the germline J gene. The V call is TRBV19, the J call TRBJ2-3; D is unclear. The CDR3 totals 11 residues. Germline assignment: CDR1 LNHDA and CDR2 SQIVND (reference sequence). V was cut by 4 bases and J by 5 bases, with 4 bases left in between. CDR3 sequence reads: CASSTVDTQYF. The DNA read from the CDR3 is TGTGCCAGTAGTACCGTAGATACG.

Note on this clone: The CDR3 end is not reached by the read, which stops 3 residues before it; the germline J gene fills it in. The V and J genes are TRBV11-2 and TRBJ1-2, with TRBD1 as a possible D gene (5 bases). The CDR3 is 14 residues long. V lost 5 bases, J lost 4 bases, and 14 bases lay in between. The germline V gene encodes CDR1 SGHAT and CDR2 FQNNGV. The CDR3 sequence: CASSPTGQAYGYTF. The part of the CDR3 DNA that was read is TGTGCCAGCAGCCCGACTGGACAAGCCTATGGC.

This clone was observed many times. From the germline J gene comes the end of the CDR3, since the read stops 3 residues before it. The chain has TRBV30 and TRBJ2-5; 7 positions agree with TRBD1. This CDR3 contains 12 residues. Germline V lookup: CDR1 GTSNPN, CDR2 SVGIG (reference sequence). V shed 3 bases and J 4 bases; nucleotides not matched to a gene: 2. The CDR3 here is CAWSKGAETQYF. The part of the CDR3 DNA that was read is TGTGCCTGGAGCAAGGGGGCAGAGACC.

This clone came up a few times. Sequencing ends 3 residues short of the CDR3 end; the germline J gene provides the rest. The J gene is TRBJ2-1, the V gene TRBV7-6; 11 bases line up with TRBD1. Germline V gene sequence: CDR1 SGHVS, CDR2 FNYEAQ. V lost 4 bases, J lost 4 bases, and 9 bases stayed unmatched. CDR3 length equals 17 residues. The part of the CDR3 DNA that was read is TGTGCCAGCAGCTCCGGTCCGGGGACAGGGGGGTACAATGAG. It encodes CASSSGPGTGGYNE. From start to end, the CDR3 is CASSSGPGTGGYNEQFF.

Note on this clone: Read coverage stops 3 residues before the CDR3 terminus; the germline J gene supplies the remainder. This chain uses TRBV19 with TRBJ1-2, with a possible D match to TRBD1 (6 bases). Germline lookup yields CDR1 LNHDA and CDR2 SQIVND (reference sequence). This CDR3 has 13 amino acids. The sequenced part of the CDR3 DNA is TGTGCCAGTAGTAGGGAACAGGGAGGAGGC. Translation gives CASSREQGGG. The CDR3, in full, reads CASSREQGGGYTF. Supplemented by reference TRBV19 and TRBJ1-2, the full variable domain reads DGGITQSPKYLFRKEGQNVTLSCEQNLNHDAMYWYRQDPGQGLRLIYYSQIVNDFQKGDIAEGYSVSREKKESFPLTVTSAQKNPTAFYLCASSREQGGGYTFGSGTRLTVV.

This clone appeared many times. The sequenced fragment ends 3 residues before the CDR3 boundary, so the rest is inferred from the germline J gene. The genes are TRBV10-3 and TRBJ2-2; D ambiguous. Trimming shortened V by 7 bases and J by 7 bases, and 10 bases separated the two germline ends. The CDR3 has 12 residues. CDR1 ENHRY and CDR2 SYGVKD come from the germline V gene. The part of the CDR3 DNA that was read is TGTGCCATCACTAAGGGTGACGGGGAG. As protein: CAITKGDGE. The full-length CDR3 reads as CAITKGDGELFF.

This clone was observed many times. Coverage ceases 3 residues before the CDR3 finishes, and the germline J gene fills in the end. V and J are TRBV7-2 and TRBJ2-7; 8 nucleotides match TRBD1. Losses at the gene ends were 5 bases for V and 3 bases for J; bases not matched to a gene: 6. Germline V gene sequence: CDR1 SGHTA, CDR2 FQGNSA. The CDR3 consists of 14 residues. CDR3 DNA (partial): TGTGCCAGCAGCACCGGGACAGGTCGCTACGAG. Protein: CASSTGTGRYE. The entire CDR3 sequence reads CASSTGTGRYEQYF.

The table lists this clone with many counts. The read terminates 3 residues before the CDR3 end, so the remaining end is supplied by the germline J gene. The chain is built from TRBV5-1 and TRBJ2-7; D may be TRBD1 (5 bases). CDR3 length: 16 amino acids. V lost 0 bases and J 3 bases, leaving 16 bases between the germline ends. Germline V lookup: CDR1 SGHRS, CDR2 YFSETQ. Partial CDR3 DNA: TGCGCCAGCAGCTTGGTCCCCAGGGCGGCAGACTACGAG. It encodes CASSLVPRAADYE. The whole CDR3 reads CASSLVPRAADYEQYF.

This clone was seen at least ten times. The CDR3 end falls 3 residues outside the read, so it is completed with the germline J gene. The V gene is TRBV20-1, the J gene TRBJ1-5; D ambiguous. V was cut by 0 bases and J by 0 bases, with 9 bases left in between. Germline loops: CDR1 DFQATT, CDR2 SNEGSKA (reference sequence). The CDR3 extends over 15 amino acids. The CDR3 bases that were read are TGCAGTGCTAGAGATCTACGGTATAGCAATCAGCCC. Translation gives CSARDLRYSNQP. The whole CDR3 sequence is CSARDLRYSNQPQHF.

The table lists this clone with many counts. The CDR3 goes on 3 residues after the read ends, and that part is filled in from the germline J gene. The chain links TRBV6-2 or TRBV6-3 to TRBJ1-1, with unresolved D. This CDR3 comprises 11 residues. The ends were cut back, 8 bases at V and 4 bases at J, with 8 bases in the middle. CDR1 MNHEY and CDR2 SVGEGT come from the germline V gene. The CDR3 sequence is CASQDITEAFF. Partial CDR3 DNA: TGTGCCAGCCAGGATATCACTGAA.

Concerning this clone itself: The read gets to within 3 residues of the CDR3 end, and the germline J gene fills in the rest. This chain connects TRBV29-1 to TRBJ1-2; D ambiguous. The CDR3 has 13 residues. Germline CDR1 reads SQVTM; CDR2 reads ANQGSEA. The CDR3 sequence is CSGQPSLKDTYTF. CDR3 bases read: TGCAGCGGACAACCCTCACTGAAAGATACC.

This clone was found many times. The read falls 3 residues short of the CDR3 end, and the missing part is taken from the germline J gene. This chain connects TRBV20-1 to TRBJ1-5; 7 bases agree with TRBD1. The CDR3 runs 15 residues. The germline V gene encodes CDR1 DFQATT and CDR2 SNEGSKA (reference sequence). The V gene end was trimmed by 1 base and the J gene end by 0 bases; junction bases not matched to a gene: 3. CDR3 DNA, as far as it was read: TGCAGTGCTAGAGTAGGGGGCCATAGCAATCAGCCC. This encodes CSARVGGHSNQP. The CDR3 in full is CSARVGGHSNQPQHF.

This clone was detected ten times or more. Coverage ceases 3 residues before the CDR3 finishes, and the germline J gene fills in the end. The chain has TRBV19 and TRBJ2-6, with D perhaps matching TRBD2 (5 bases). Trimming shortened V by 3 bases and J by 0 bases, and 6 bases separated the two germline ends. This CDR3 spans 15 amino acids. The germline V gene encodes CDR1 LNHDA and CDR2 SQIVND (reference sequence). CDR3 DNA, as far as it was read: TGTGCCAGTAGTATTGCGGGCTCTGGGGCCAACGTC. Its translation is CASSIAGSGANV. The full CDR3 reads CASSIAGSGANVLTF.

This clone has just a few counts. Read sequence stops 3 residues before the CDR3 end, and the germline J gene provides the missing end. This rearrangement joins TRBV30 to TRBJ2-4; 8 positions match TRBD2. In germline, CDR1 is GTSNPN, CDR2 SVGIG (reference sequence). The CDR3 has 13 amino acids. The CDR3 DNA, read in part, is TGTGCCTGGAAGAAGCGGGAGAACTATGGT. This encodes CAWKKRENYG. The whole CDR3 protein is CAWKKRENYGQYF.

This clone was seen a handful of times. Read data end 3 residues before the CDR3 end; the end is taken from the germline J gene. The chain carries TRBV7-6 and TRBJ2-5; 9 nucleotides align to TRBD2. The length of the CDR3 is 15 residues. Trimming took 3 bases from V and 4 from J; bases not matched to a gene: 6. CDR1 and CDR2 from the germline V gene are SGHVS and FNYEAQ. This CDR3 is CASSFLAGTRETQYF. The DNA read from the CDR3 is TGTGCCAGCAGCTTCCTAGCGGGGACAAGAGAGACC.

This clone appeared many times. The read ends 3 residues before the CDR3 terminus; that terminus is restored from the germline J gene. The chain uses TRBV5-6 and TRBJ2-7; D remains ambiguous. The CDR3 extends over 14 amino acids. Germline V gene lookup returns CDR1 SGHDT and CDR2 YYEEEE. V gave up 0 bases and J gave up 3 bases, with 10 bases separating them. CDR3 amino acids: CASSLGSISYEQYF. CDR3 bases read: TGTGCCAGCAGCTTGGGCAGTATCAGCTACGAG.

This clone was seen a few times. The CDR3 extends 3 residues past the end of the read, so its final part is completed from the germline J gene. The rearrangement links TRBV5-1 to TRBJ1-1; 9 bases are a match to TRBD1. Per germline, CDR1 SGHRS and CDR2 YFSETQ. The CDR3 length is 12 residues. The chain's CDR3 is CASRPTGTGAFF. Incomplete CDR3 DNA: TGCGCCAGCAGACCAACCGGGACAGGG.

This clone was recorded many times. The CDR3 end is not reached by the read, which stops 3 residues before it; the germline J gene fills it in. The rearrangement links TRBV20-1 to TRBJ2-3; possible D gene TRBD2, 7 bases. V lost 5 bases and J 1 base, leaving 16 bases between the germline ends. The CDR3 consists of 15 residues. Germline lookup yields CDR1 DFQATT and CDR2 SNEGSKA (reference sequence). CDR3 sequence: CSAPLGGAGTDTQYF. CDR3 bases read: TGCAGTGCTCCATTAGGGGGGGCCGGCACAGATACG.

This clone was detected many times. The read is 3 residues too short to cover the CDR3 end, so that end is filled in from the germline J gene. The chain carries TRBV2 and TRBJ2-4; possibly TRBD2 for D (5 bases). V lost 9 bases to trimming and J lost 1 base, with 16 bases between them. Germline CDR1 and CDR2: SNHLY and FYNNEI. The CDR3 extends over 15 amino acids. CDR3: CASSGLLGAKNIQYF. Partial CDR3 DNA: TGTGCCAGTTCGGGGTTGCTGGGGGCCAAAAACATT.

This clone was picked up many times. The read halts 3 residues ahead of the CDR3 end, with the missing end drawn from the germline J gene. The V and J genes are TRBV19 and TRBJ2-1, with D tentatively TRBD1 (6 bases). Germline V lookup: CDR1 LNHDA, CDR2 SQIVND (reference sequence). The CDR3 is 14 residues long. V was trimmed by 9 bases and J by 0 bases, leaving 12 bases between them. Incomplete CDR3 DNA: TGTGCCAGCCGAGGGGGTAGCTCCTACAATGAG. Its translation is CASRGGSSYNE. The whole CDR3 is CASRGGSSYNEQFF.

This clone was recorded many times. The read ends 3 residues early relative to the CDR3; the germline J gene fills the gap. This chain connects TRBV6-1 to TRBJ1-6; D call uncertain. The V end was cut by 0 bases, the J end by 9 bases, with 9 bases between. Per germline, CDR1 MNHNS and CDR2 SASEGT. The CDR3 has 14 amino acids. CDR3 protein: CASSEAAGSSPLHF. The sequenced part of the CDR3 DNA is TGTGCCAGCAGTGAAGCTGCAGGTAGTTCACCC.

This clone was picked up many times. Read sequence stops 3 residues before the CDR3 end, and the germline J gene provides the missing end. The V gene is TRBV30, the J gene TRBJ1-2; D possibly corresponds to TRBD1 (6 bases). The germline V and J ends were trimmed by 2 bases and 4 bases, with 11 bases remaining between them. This CDR3 comprises 13 residues. Germline V gives CDR1 GTSNPN, CDR2 SVGIG (reference sequence). The part of the CDR3 DNA that was read is TGTGCCTGGAGTACAGGGATGGGCTATGGC. Residues: CAWSTGMGYG. The full-length CDR3 reads as CAWSTGMGYGYTF. The variable domain in full, with the rest retrieved from reference TRBV30 and TRBJ1-2, is SQTIHQWPATLVQPVGSPLSLECTVEGTSNPNLYWYRQAAGRGLQLLFYSVGIGQISSEVPQNLSASRPQDRQFILSSKKLLLSDSGFYLCAWSTGMGYGYTFGSGTRLTVV.

This clone was observed many times. Just one base apart from a much larger clone, this may be a read error. The CDR3 extends 3 residues past the end of the read, so its final part is completed from the germline J gene. This chain joins TRBV5-5 and TRBJ2-2, with D perhaps matching TRBD1 (5 bases). This CDR3 spans 15 amino acids. The V gene's germline CDR1 is SGHKS and CDR2 YYEKEE (reference sequence). The CDR3 bases that were read are TGTGCCAGCACCATCGGTGGCTCTGGGGCCAACGTG. This sequence encodes CASTIGGSGANV. The full CDR3 reads CASTIGGSGANVLFF.

At least ten counts were recorded for this clone. The read terminates 3 residues before the CDR3 end, so the remaining end is supplied by the germline J gene. This chain uses TRBV6-1 with TRBJ1-2, with 7 bases aligning to TRBD1. Germline trimming cut 4 bases from V and 4 bases from J; bases unmatched to any gene: 12. This CDR3 has 16 amino acids. Germline-derived CDR1 and CDR2 are MNHNS and SASEGT. The CDR3 reads CASSGPRDRKSYGYTF. Partial CDR3 DNA: TGTGCCAGCAGTGGACCTAGGGACAGAAAGAGCTATGGC.

The table lists this clone with many counts. The CDR3 end lies 3 residues beyond the end of the read and is filled in from the germline J gene. This sequence joins TRBV9 and TRBJ2-2, with D possibly TRBD1 on 6 matching bases. From germline, CDR1 is SGDLS and CDR2 YYNGEE. CDR3 length equals 15 residues. Trimming shortened V by 0 bases and J by 3 bases, and 9 bases separated the two germline ends. The CDR3 loop is CASSVVAGDTGELFF. The DNA read from the CDR3 is TGTGCCAGCAGCGTAGTTGCAGGGGACACCGGGGAG.

The DNA read from the CDR3 is TGTGCCAGTACCCCCACAGGGCTTAGCAATCAGCCC. This encodes CASTPTGLSNQP. Given in full, the CDR3 is CASTPTGLSNQPQHF. The chain uses TRBV19 and TRBJ1-5, with D possibly matching TRBD1 (6 bases). The missing CDR3 end, 3 residues past where the read stops, is filled in from the germline J gene. V gave up 7 bases and J gave up 0 bases, with 13 bases separating them. This CDR3 is built from 15 residues. CDR1 LNHDA and CDR2 SQIVND come from the germline V gene (reference sequence).